Listed below are T cell receptor beta chains from one sample, sequenced in a study of cytomegalovirus exposure and HLA in healthy donors. TCRdb keeps only in-frame clones here, not all; method: immunoSEQ multiplex PCR. The sample records approximately 140,000 clones, 63% being singletons. Sequenced: PBMCs. These receptors originate from a woman between 55 and 75 years old in good health and CMV-seropositive. The CDR3 runs from the conserved cysteine through the conserved F or W. The order of the fields is V gene, D gene, J gene, clone size, CDR3 protein, CDR3 DNA. A D gene is named only where the DNA matches it firmly. Clone size, where shown, is once, few, many, or a class for clones that have expanded.

>TRBV6-1|TRBD1|TRBJ2-2|few
CASSEPTGRPEELFF
TGTGCCAGCAGTGAACCGACAGGGCGCCCCGAGGAGCTGTTTTTT
>TRBV7-9|-|TRBJ2-3|-
CASGSGTSTDTQYF
TGTGCCAGCGGGAGCGGAACTAGCACAGATACGCAGTATTTT
>TRBV5-4|TRBD1|TRBJ1-2|few
CASSRSSTGANYGYTF
TGTGCCAGCAGCCGAAGCTCGACAGGGGCTAACTATGGCTACACCTTC
>TRBV5-1|TRBD2|TRBJ2-1|-
CASSSGTSLTLQFF
TGCGCCAGCAGCTCCGGGACTAGCCTGACACTTCAGTTCTTC
>TRBV6-6|-|TRBJ2-4|-
CASSAGRVGNIQYF
TGTGCCAGTTCCGCCGGCAGGGTAGGAAACATTCAGTACTTC
>TRBV28|-|TRBJ2-7|-
CASSWGLGEQYF
TGTGCCAGCAGTTGGGGGCTGGGCGAGCAGTACTTC
>TRBV2|TRBD2|TRBJ2-2|few
CASIGLAGVIGELFF
TGTGCCAGCATAGGGCTAGCGGGAGTTATCGGGGAGCTGTTTTTT
>TRBV2|-|TRBJ1-5|-
CASSEQQGGNQPQHF
TGTGCCAGCAGTGAACAACAGGGTGGAAATCAGCCCCAGCATTTT
>TRBV4-3|TRBD2|TRBJ2-7|-
CASSQRTSGSRHEQYF
TGCGCCAGCAGCCAACGGACTAGCGGGAGTCGTCACGAGCAGTACTTC
>TRBV21-1|-|TRBJ2-7|-
CASSKALYFIGPEGEEQYF
TGTGCCAGCAGCAAAGCGCTTTATTTTATCGGACCAGAGGGTGAAGAGCAGTACTTC
>TRBV5-4|-|TRBJ2-7|-
CASAAGTESYEQYF
TGTGCCAGCGCCGCGGGGACGGAGTCCTACGAGCAGTACTTC
>TRBV30|TRBD2|TRBJ2-1|-
CAWRASGYLYNEQFF
TGTGCCTGGAGGGCTAGCGGCTATCTCTACAATGAGCAGTTCTTC
>TRBV19|TRBD2|TRBJ2-1|-
CASSPTSGYSYNEQFF
TGTGCCAGTAGTCCCACTAGCGGTTACTCCTACAATGAGCAGTTCTTC
>TRBV19|-|TRBJ1-1|-
CASSKNRVDTEAFF
TGTGCCAGTAGTAAGAACAGGGTGGACACTGAAGCTTTCTTT
>TRBV28|-|TRBJ1-1|-
CASSLPGGNTEAFF
TGTGCCAGCAGTCTCCCGGGGGGGAACACTGAAGCTTTCTTT
>TRBV15|TRBD1|TRBJ2-5|-
CATSRDRAQGTRGTQYF
TGTGCCACCAGCAGAGACCGGGCACAGGGGACCCGGGGGACCCAGTACTTC
>TRBV7-2|-|TRBJ1-5|-
CASSFRGSNQPQHF
TGTGCCAGCAGCTTTAGGGGGAGCAATCAGCCCCAGCATTTT
>TRBV5-5|TRBD1|TRBJ1-5|few
CASSLVGDRDAQPQHF
TGTGCCAGCAGCTTGGTAGGTGACAGGGACGCTCAGCCCCAGCATTTT
>TRBV6-5|-|TRBJ2-7|-
CASSLRQLSYEQYF
TGTGCCAGCAGTCTACGACAGTTATCCTACGAGCAGTACTTC
>TRBV2|-|TRBJ2-3|-
CATRGGEDTQYF
TGTGCCACCAGAGGCGGTGAGGATACGCAGTATTTT
>TRBV10-3|-|TRBJ1-6|few
CAISDPGNNSPLHF
TGTGCCATCAGTGACCCGGGAAATAATTCACCCCTCCACTTT
>TRBV13|-|TRBJ1-1|-
CASSATVEAFF
TGTGCCAGCAGCGCGACAGTTGAAGCTTTCTTT
>TRBV5-4|-|TRBJ1-5|once
CASTSGLNSNQPQHF
TGTGCCAGCACCTCCGGACTGAATAGCAATCAGCCCCAGCATTTT
>TRBV11-2|TRBD2|TRBJ2-2|-
CATTMTSGVAGELFF
TGTGCCACTACGATGACTAGCGGAGTTGCCGGGGAGCTGTTTTTT
>TRBV9|-|TRBJ2-7|-
CASSGSSSYEQYF
TGTGCCAGCAGCGGGTCCAGCTCCTACGAGCAGTACTTC
>TRBV28|TRBD2|TRBJ2-1|-
CASSPWTSGREDEQFF
TGTGCCAGCAGTCCATGGACTAGCGGGAGAGAAGATGAGCAGTTCTTC
>TRBV2|TRBD2|TRBJ2-1|-
CASSDSGSSYNEQFF
TGTGCCAGCAGCGATAGCGGGAGCTCCTACAATGAGCAGTTCTTC
>TRBV6-5|-|TRBJ2-1|once
CASSSDASLPYNEQFF
TGTGCCAGCAGTTCTGACGCTAGCCTTCCATACAATGAGCAGTTCTTC
>TRBV6-1|-|TRBJ2-7|-
CASSATGNFHEQYF
TGTGCCAGCAGTGCCACAGGGAATTTCCACGAGCAGTACTTC
>TRBV29-1|TRBD2|TRBJ2-7|-
CSVPGLKSYEQYF
TGCAGCGTCCCGGGACTAAAAAGCTACGAGCAGTACTTC
>TRBV28|-|TRBJ2-3|-
CASTQGLSGDTQYF
TGTGCCAGCACTCAGGGTCTATCGGGAGATACGCAGTATTTT